This entry lists 31 T cell receptor beta chains sequenced from one sample in a study of control samples from healthy donors and cancer patients. Profiled with immunoSEQ multiplex PCR; TCRdb holds only in-frame clones, not every one. The sample has about 75,000 clones; around 94% are singletons. Sequenced: blood. The receptors here all came from a woman aged 40 to 50 in good health.

The chain links TRBV4-2 to TRBJ1-5; D is possibly TRBD1 (5 bases). Germline values: CDR1 LGHNA, CDR2 YNFKEQ. The CDR3 has 14 residues. V lost 3 bases and J lost 5, with 11 bases in between. The CDR3 loop is CASSQGPQDQPQHF. CDR3 in DNA: TGTGCCAGCAGCCAGGGACCTCAGGATCAGCCCCAGCATTTT.

The rearrangement uses TRBV4-1 and TRBJ2-1; TRBD2 agrees at 8 bases. Germline V gene sequence: CDR1 MGHRA, CDR2 YSYEKL. Germline trimming cut 1 base from V and 5 bases from J; bases unmatched to any gene: 7. The CDR3 is 16 amino acids. CDR3 sequence: CASSQGWGTRDNEQFF. The CDR3 DNA is TGCGCCAGCAGCCAAGGCTGGGGGACTAGAGACAATGAGCAGTTCTTC.

The V gene is TRBV27, the J gene TRBJ2-7; 8 bases are shared with TRBD1. Germline trimming cut 6 bases from V and 5 bases from J; bases unmatched to any gene: 6. This CDR3 region has 13 residues. The germline gives CDR1 MNHEY, CDR2 SMNVEV (reference sequence). The CDR3 is CASRTDRDNEQYF. In nucleotides, the CDR3 is TGTGCCAGCAGAACGGACAGGGACAACGAGCAGTACTTC.

This chain connects TRBV28 to TRBJ2-7; 7 bases are a match to TRBD1. The trim removed 1 base at V and 3 bases at J, leaving 12 bases unmatched. Per the germline V gene, CDR1 is MDHEN and CDR2 is SYDVKM. The CDR3 runs 17 residues. The DNA of the CDR3 is TGTGCCAGCAGTTTATCCGGCTACGCAGGGGGTGGCTACGAGCAGTACTTC. It codes for CASSLSGYAGGGYEQYF.

Here the CDR3 DNA reads TGCGCCAGCAGGCTGAGGGGAGACCAAGAGACCCAGTACTTC. Protein sequence: CASRLRGDQETQYF. V usage is TRBV5-1 and J usage is TRBJ2-5; D may match TRBD1 or TRBD2 (5 bases each). Germline CDR1 is SGHRS and CDR2 is YFSETQ. The CDR3 length is 14 residues. Trimming took off 5 bases at V and 0 bases at J, with 11 bases between the two ends.

The chain recombines TRBV7-8 with TRBJ1-5; TRBD1 might be the D (5 bases). This CDR3 contains 14 residues. Germline CDR1 is SGHVS and CDR2 is FQNEAQ. Trimming pared 3 bases from V and 7 bases from J, leaving 13 bases between. The DNA of the CDR3 is TGTGCCAGCAGCTTTGAGGGACGCAGGCAGCCCCAGCATTTT. Translated, it gives CASSFEGRRQPQHF.

This sequence joins TRBV6-6 and TRBJ1-3; D not resolved. V lost 5 bases and J 0 bases, leaving 8 bases between the germline ends. Germline V gives CDR1 MNHNY, CDR2 SVGAGI (reference sequence). The length of the CDR3 is 14 residues. CDR3 sequence: CASSPGRSGNTIYF. As DNA, the CDR3 is TGTGCCAGCAGTCCAGGACGCTCTGGAAACACCATATATTTT.

J is TRBJ1-2 and V is TRBV3-1 (or the pseudogene TRBV3-2); the D gene is possibly TRBD1 (6 bases). The CDR3 covers 14 residues. V dropped 0 bases and J dropped 2 bases, with 7 bases sitting between them. The V gene's germline CDR1 is LGHDT and CDR2 YNNKEL (reference sequence). Here the CDR3 reads CASSQEGGNYGYTF. In DNA, the CDR3 is TGTGCCAGCAGCCAAGAAGGGGGGAACTATGGCTACACCTTC.

This rearrangement joins TRBV9 to TRBJ1-6; possibly TRBD1 for D (6 bases). Germline assignment: CDR1 SGDLS and CDR2 YYNGEE. With 0 bases removed from V and 7 bases from J, the gap between germline ends came to 17 bases. The CDR3 covers 17 residues. The CDR3 protein is CASSVEGTTGLNSPLHF. The CDR3 nucleotides read TGTGCCAGCAGCGTAGAAGGAACGACAGGTCTGAATTCACCCCTCCACTTT.

The chain carries TRBV25-1 and TRBJ2-5; no reliable D call. The V end was cut by 5 bases, the J end by 5 bases, with 12 bases between. CDR3 length: 13 residues. Germline loops: CDR1 MGHDK, CDR2 SYGVNS. The CDR3 loop reads CASSIYVGETQYF. The CDR3 region has the DNA TGTGCCAGCAGTATTTACGTTGGGGAGACCCAGTACTTC.

The V gene is TRBV6-2 or TRBV6-3, the J gene TRBJ1-1, with D hard to call. CDR1 and CDR2 from the germline V gene are MNHEY and SVGEGT. The V end lost 6 bases, the J end lost 0 bases, and 8 bases lay between the germline ends. This CDR3 contains 13 residues. This CDR3 is CASSLSLNTEAFF. The CDR3 DNA reads TGTGCCAGCAGCCTTTCACTGAACACTGAAGCTTTCTTT.

The chain couples TRBV4-2 to TRBJ1-5, with 7 bases matching TRBD1. The CDR3 runs to 15 residues. Germline V lookup: CDR1 LGHNA, CDR2 YNFKEQ. After removal of 0 bases from V and 4 bases from J, the junction contained 3 bases not matched to a gene. CDR3 residues: CASSQDPGGNQPQHF. The CDR3 coding sequence is TGTGCCAGCAGCCAAGATCCAGGGGGAAATCAGCCCCAGCATTTT.

This clone showed up just once. CDR3 nucleotides: TGCGCCAGCAGTGAGTCCCGGGGGAGCACTGAAGCTTTCTTT. It is translated as CASSESRGSTEAFF. The chain has TRBV10-1 and TRBJ1-1; D may be TRBD1 (5 bases). Between the trimmed V and J ends, which lost 0 bases and 4 bases, there was a span of 9 bases. CDR3 length: 14 residues. Germline V CDR1 and CDR2: WNHNN, SYGVQD (reference sequence).

The V gene is TRBV12-3 or TRBV12-4, the J gene TRBJ1-1; D is uncertain. Trimming removed 2 bases at V and 12 bases at J, with 13 bases between. This CDR3 has 12 amino acids. The DNA of the CDR3 is TGTGCCAGCAGTTTAAGTCCGCGTGAGACTTTCTTT. It is translated as CASSLSPRETFF.

J is TRBJ1-5 and V is TRBV4-3; no definite D call. CDR1 LGHNA and CDR2 YSLEER come from the germline V gene. Trimming removed 4 bases at V and 4 bases at J, with 23 bases between. The CDR3 runs 18 residues. The CDR3 here is CASSPPKQWARGNQPQHF. The CDR3 DNA follows: TGCGCCAGCAGCCCTCCAAAACAGTGGGCCCGGGGTAATCAGCCCCAGCATTTT.

V usage is TRBV19 and J usage is TRBJ2-7, with D possibly TRBD1 on 5 matching bases. Germline values: CDR1 LNHDA, CDR2 SQIVND (reference sequence). The CDR3 is made up of 14 amino acids. Between the trimmed V and J ends, which lost 3 bases and 6 bases, there was a span of 15 bases. For the CDR3, the DNA is TGTGCCAGTAGTATCCAGGGTTCCTCTCGCGAGCAGTACTTC. Translated: CASSIQGSSREQYF.

This sequence joins TRBV10-3 and TRBJ1-1, with D uncertain. CDR1 and CDR2 (germline): ENHRY, SYGVKD. The V end lost 3 bases, the J end lost 11 bases, and 19 bases lay between the germline ends. The CDR3 is 14 amino acids. CDR3 DNA: TGTGCCATCAGTGACCCAAACCAAGGAGTCGGGGCTTTCTTT. As protein: CAISDPNQGVGAFF.

This clone appeared a single time. This chain links TRBV18 with TRBJ1-2; D is possibly TRBD1 (6 bases). Germline CDR1 is KGHSH and CDR2 is LQKENI. Deletions cut 0 bases from V and 4 bases from J, with 12 bases between. The CDR3 contains 15 residues. In DNA form, the CDR3 reads TGTGCCAGCTCACCACCATCGTCAGGGGCCTATGGCTACACCTTC. Translated: CASSPPSSGAYGYTF.

This chain uses TRBV28 with TRBJ2-2; D may be TRBD1 or TRBD2 (6 bases each). Between the trimmed V and J ends, which lost 1 base and 7 bases, there was a span of 13 bases. Germline assignment: CDR1 MDHEN and CDR2 SYDVKM. This CDR3 comprises 15 residues. The CDR3 nucleotides are TGTGCCAGCAGTTTATCGGGGGCCCAAGGCGGGGAGCTGTTTTTT. This translates into CASSLSGAQGGELFF.

The V and J genes are TRBV12-3 or TRBV12-4 and TRBJ1-2; D is possibly TRBD1 (5 bases). Trimming stripped 4 bases from V and 3 bases from J, with 9 bases between. The CDR3 runs to 13 residues. As DNA, the CDR3 is TGTGCCAGCAGTTGGGGCCACGACTATGGCTACACCTTC. The encoded protein is CASSWGHDYGYTF.

The CDR3 DNA reads TGTGCCAGCAGCTTGACCGGCCTCCAAGAGACCCAGTACTTC. Protein sequence: CASSLTGLQETQYF. This chain connects TRBV11-2 to TRBJ2-5; D is unclear. This CDR3 has 14 amino acids. V lost 3 bases and J 1 base, leaving 9 bases between the germline ends. Germline CDR1 is SGHAT and CDR2 is FQNNGV.

V usage is TRBV10-1 and J usage is TRBJ2-1; 7 bases match TRBD1. Germline lookup yields CDR1 WNHNN and CDR2 SYGVQD (reference sequence). CDR3 length equals 13 residues. J lost 14 bases, V lost 2 bases, and 9 bases had no gene match. This CDR3 reads CASSERPGTAEFF. For the CDR3, the DNA is TGCGCCAGCAGTGAGCGTCCCGGGACAGCCGAGTTCTTC.

This chain uses TRBV4-3 with TRBJ1-3, with D hard to call. V lost 0 bases and J 0 bases, leaving 9 bases between the germline ends. Per germline, CDR1 LGHNA and CDR2 YSLEER. The CDR3 runs to 16 residues. The CDR3 DNA reads TGCGCCAGCAGCCAAGATAGTACCCTCTCTGGAAACACCATATATTTT. As protein: CASSQDSTLSGNTIYF.

The chain's CDR3 is CASSDEGYGREKLFF. The CDR3 DNA reads as TGTGCCAGCAGTGACGAGGGGTACGGACGTGAAAAACTGTTTTTT. J is TRBJ1-4 and V is TRBV2; maybe TRBD1 (5 bases). Germline V lookup: CDR1 SNHLY, CDR2 FYNNEI. This CDR3 comprises 15 residues. V was shortened by 3 bases and J by 7 bases, with 15 bases between the two germline ends.

J is TRBJ1-1 and V is TRBV10-3; unclear D gene. The germline V and J ends were trimmed by 6 bases and 1 base, with 9 bases remaining between them. The CDR3 runs 13 residues. CDR1 is ENHRY, CDR2 SYGVKD, per germline. The CDR3 bases are TGTGCCATCAGGACTGATCCGAACACTGAAGCTTTCTTT. It yields the protein CAIRTDPNTEAFF.

V gene TRBV14 combines with J gene TRBJ1-2; no definite D call. The CDR3 length is 13 residues. V was pared by 0 bases and J by 8 bases, with 10 bases between. The V gene's germline CDR1 is SGHDN and CDR2 FVKESK. CDR3 in amino acids: CASSQDSRAGYTF. The CDR3 region has the DNA TGTGCCAGCAGCCAAGATAGTCGCGCGGGCTACACCTTC.

The chain links TRBV12-3 or TRBV12-4 to TRBJ1-2; D remains unclear. V was pared by 2 bases and J by 4 bases, with 8 bases between. This CDR3 is 13 amino acids long. CDR3 residues: CASSLQMTYGYTF. CDR3 coding DNA: TGTGCCAGCAGTTTACAGATGACCTATGGCTACACCTTC.

Worth noting for this clone: At one end the junction does not follow the germline gene, possibly because of a read error. The chain is built from TRBV15 and TRBJ2-3; 10 bases line up with TRBD1. Germline assignment: CDR1 LNHNV and CDR2 YYDKDF (reference sequence). The CDR3 is 10 amino acids. In nucleotides, the CDR3 is TGTGCCGCGGCCGGGACAGGGGATGTTTTT. Translating gives CAAAGTGDVF. The full variable domain, its missing parts supplied by reference TRBV15 and TRBJ2-3, is DAMVIQNPRYQVTQFGKPVTLSCSQTLNHNVMYWYQQKSSQAPKLLFHYYDKDFNNEADTPDNFQSRRPNTSFCFLDIRSPGLGDTAMYLCAAAGTGDVFGPGTRLTVL.

This clone has only one observation. This sequence joins TRBV6-2 or TRBV6-3 and TRBJ1-2; D is uncertain. This CDR3 comprises 13 residues. Germline V gene sequence: CDR1 MNHEY, CDR2 SVGEGT. Deletions cut 2 bases from V and 8 bases from J, with 12 bases between. The CDR3 DNA reads TGTGCCAGCAGTTACGGGATCAGTAGAGGCTACACCTTC. Protein sequence: CASSYGISRGYTF.

V gene TRBV5-1 combines with J gene TRBJ2-3; D is unclear. V was pared by 0 bases and J by 4 bases, with 6 bases between. The CDR3 has 13 amino acids. CDR1 is SGHRS and CDR2 is YFSETQ in the germline V gene. The CDR3 region is CASSLEVADTQYF. Written as DNA, the CDR3 is TGCGCCAGCAGCTTGGAAGTGGCAGATACGCAGTATTTT.

The rearrangement joins TRBV27 to TRBJ1-2; D is possibly TRBD1 (6 bases). Per the germline V gene, CDR1 is MNHEY and CDR2 is SMNVEV (reference sequence). Between the trimmed V and J ends, which lost 0 bases and 6 bases, there was a span of 17 bases. The CDR3 spans 16 residues. CDR3 bases: TGTGCCAGCAGTTTATCCCCGTTCCCGGGGGGCGATGGCTACACCTTC. It codes for CASSLSPFPGGDGYTF.